Listed below are T cell receptor beta chains from one sample, sequenced in a study of T cell responses to AZD1222 COVID-19 vaccine. Produced via immunoSEQ multiplex PCR; TCRdb's table is partial and in-frame only. In the table there are 130,000 to 150,000 clones, roughly nine tenths of which are singletons. The sequenced sample was peripheral blood, obtained on day 0 of AZD1222 vaccination. The receptor set was obtained from an adult in good health. CDR3s include the opening cysteine and the closing phenylalanine or tryptophan. Expanded clones are given a class, and other clones once, few, many or no size at all.

J gene: TRBJ2-1; clone size: once; V gene: TRBV19; CDR3 protein: CASSMTTGETNEQFF
J gene: TRBJ1-2; clone size: .; V gene: TRBV5-8; CDR3 protein: CASSFWGPEGYTF
J gene: TRBJ2-1; clone size: .; V gene: TRBV5-1; CDR3 protein: CASSLQGSSYNEQFF
J gene: TRBJ2-3; clone size: .; V gene: TRBV11-1; CDR3 protein: CASSPDSGTRSDTQYF
J gene: TRBJ2-5; clone size: .; V gene: TRBV10-2; CDR3 protein: CASRQGYQETQYF
J gene: TRBJ1-4; clone size: .; V gene: TRBV14; CDR3 protein: CASSQGNPFWTGDREKLFF
J gene: TRBJ2-7; clone size: .; V gene: TRBV3-1/TRBV3-2; CDR3 protein: CASSQDPGRYEQYF
J gene: TRBJ2-1; clone size: .; V gene: TRBV9; CDR3 protein: CASSVGGNPQFF
J gene: TRBJ2-2; clone size: .; V gene: TRBV5-3; CDR3 protein: CARSTAFGRANTGELFF
J gene: TRBJ1-5; clone size: .; V gene: TRBV19; CDR3 protein: CASSSRDSSNQPQHF
J gene: TRBJ2-5; clone size: .; V gene: TRBV29-1; CDR3 protein: CSVSVEETQYF
J gene: TRBJ1-2; clone size: once; V gene: TRBV3-1/TRBV3-2; CDR3 protein: CASSVTAAGGYTF